This is a list of T cell receptor beta chains from one sample in a study of T cells in Graves' hyperthyroidism and ophthalmopathy. One entry per CDR3 protein results from TCRdb running MiXCR on the multiplex PCR reads. Among around 350,000 distinct CDR3 sequences listed, around 16% were seen once. Specimen: blood. The receptors here all came from a woman aged 18-35 years with Graves' hyperthyroidism that later progressed to Graves' ophthalmopathy. The CDR3 runs from the conserved cysteine through the conserved F or W. A D gene is named only where the DNA matches it firmly. Part of the rows lack a size; the others show once, few, many or a class for expanded clones.

V	length	D	size	J	DNA	CDR3
TRBV3-1	14	TRBD2	many	TRBJ2-3	TGTGCCAGCAGCCAATCCGGGACTAGCGGAACGCAGTATTTT	CASSQSGTSGTQYF
TRBV27	13	.	many	TRBJ1-2	TGTGCCAGCAGGGGAACAGGGTACTATGGCTACACCTTC	CASRGTGYYGYTF
TRBV2	13	TRBD1	many	TRBJ1-1	TGTGCCAGCAATCGGGACAGGAACACTGAAGCTTTCTTT	CASNRDRNTEAFF
TRBV2	11	.	many	TRBJ2-5	TGTGCCAGCACCAATGGGGTTGAAAAGTACTTC	CASTNGVEKYF
TRBV7-2	19	TRBD2	many	TRBJ2-7	TGTGCCAGCAGCTTGGCCGGACTAGCGGGAGGGCCCGGTGGTGGCGAGCAGTACTTC	CASSLAGLAGGPGGGEQYF
TRBV3-1	13	.	many	TRBJ2-3	TGTGCCAGCAGCCAGTTGATTGCGGATACGCAGTATTTT	CASSQLIADTQYF
TRBV7-2	14	TRBD1	many	TRBJ1-2	TGTGCCAGCAGCCCGGGACAGGGGATGCATGGCTACACCTTC	CASSPGQGMHGYTF
TRBV19	13	.	.	TRBJ1-5	TGTGCCAGTAGTGGGACCGAGCTACAGCCCCAGCATTTT	CASSGTELQPQHF
TRBV14	13	.	many	TRBJ1-1	TGTGCCAGCAGCCAGAGGGGGTTCCCTGAAGCTTTCTTT	CASSQRGFPEAFF
TRBV6-1	14	.	.	TRBJ2-3	TGTGCCAGCCGACCCCACCCAAGAGAAGATACGCAGTATTTT	CASRPHPREDTQYF
TRBV20-1	14	TRBD2	many	TRBJ2-1	TGCAGTGCTAGAGAGTCTAGCGGGAGTAATGAGCAGTTCTTC	CSARESSGSNEQFF
TRBV27	17	TRBD1	many	TRBJ1-4	TGTGCCAGCAGTCTCATCAGGGGACAGGGGACTAATGAAAAACTGTTTTTT	CASSLIRGQGTNEKLFF
TRBV28	16	TRBD2	many	TRBJ2-5	TGTGCCAGCAGTTTTGGGTCTAGCGGGGGCCAAGAGACCCAGTACTTC	CASSFGSSGGQETQYF
TRBV18	15	TRBD1	many	TRBJ2-5	TGTGCCAGCTCACCAGGGGTGGACAGGAGGGAGACCCAGTACTTC	CASSPGVDRRETQYF
TRBV7-8	15	.	many	TRBJ1-1	TGTGCCAGCAGCTTATCCTCTGACTCGAACACTGAAGCTTTCTTT	CASSLSSDSNTEAFF
TRBV28	16	TRBD2	many	TRBJ2-1	TGTGCCAGCAGTTTGGGGCTAGCGGGAGGATCTAATGAGCAGTTCTTC	CASSLGLAGGSNEQFF
TRBV7-9	14	TRBD2	many	TRBJ2-3	TGTGCCAGCAGCTCCCCCGACCGCGGGGGGACGCAGTATTTT	CASSSPDRGGTQYF
TRBV24-1	12	.	few	TRBJ2-3	TGTGCCACCCAGGGCCACACAGATACGCAGTATTTT	CATQGHTDTQYF
TRBV6-1	14	TRBD2	.	TRBJ2-3	TGTGCCAGCAGGGCGCGGGGGGGCGCAGATACGCAGTATTTT	CASRARGGADTQYF
TRBV28	15	TRBD1	many	TRBJ1-4	TGTGCCAGCAGTCGCCGGGACAGGGCATATGAAAAACTGTTTTTT	CASSRRDRAYEKLFF
TRBV20-1	11	.	many	TRBJ2-2	TGCAGTGCTAGCCAGGCCGGGGAGCTGTTTTTT	CSASQAGELFF
TRBV6-7	16	.	many	TRBJ2-5	TGTGCCAGCAGTCCTCGACTCCCGGGACGCCAAGAGACCCAGTACTTC	CASSPRLPGRQETQYF
TRBV15	18	TRBD2	.	TRBJ2-1	TGTGCCACCAGCACGGGACTAGCGGGGTATCGGATGATCGATGAGCAGTTCTTC	CATSTGLAGYRMIDEQFF
TRBV29-1	14	.	many	TRBJ1-2	TGCAGCGTTGATCCATCGACGGTTGACTATGGCTACACCTTC	CSVDPSTVDYGYTF
TRBV10-1	15	.	.	TRBJ2-7	TGCGCCGGGCCCCTATTGGGACACAGCTCCTACGAGCAGTACTTC	CAGPLLGHSSYEQYF
TRBV6-1	17	TRBD2	few	TRBJ2-1	TGTGCCAGCCACCCCTCAACTAGCGGGAGCTCCTACAATGAGCAGTTCTTC	CASHPSTSGSSYNEQFF
TRBV28	15	TRBD2	many	TRBJ2-7	TGTGCCAGCGGGCTGGGGTCTAGCGGGCAATACGAGCAGTACTTC	CASGLGSSGQYEQYF
TRBV15	15	.	many	TRBJ2-1	TGTGCCACCAGCAAGGGCGGGAACTCCTACAATGAGCAGTTCTTC	CATSKGGNSYNEQFF
TRBV29-1	18	.	.	TRBJ2-5	TGCAGCGTTGAAGAAAAAAAGAGGGTAACAGGGTTCCAAGAGACCCAGTACTTC	CSVEEKKRVTGFQETQYF
TRBV30	11	.	.	TRBJ2-2	TGTGCCTGGAAGGACCCCGGGGAGCTGTTTTTT	CAWKDPGELFF
TRBV6-1	15	TRBD2	many	TRBJ2-1	TGTGCCAGCAGTGGTCTAGCGGCCCTGGTCAATGAGCAGTTCTTC	CASSGLAALVNEQFF
TRBV7-6	17	TRBD2	many	TRBJ2-1	TGTGCCAGCAGCTCCCGGGTAGCGGGAGCAGTATACAATGAGCAGTTCTTC	CASSSRVAGAVYNEQFF
TRBV27	15	TRBD2	many	TRBJ2-5	TGTGCCAGCAGTTCGGGGACGTCGGGGGGAGAGACCCAGTACTTC	CASSSGTSGGETQYF
TRBV9	18	TRBD1	many	TRBJ1-1	TGTGCCAGCAGCACCGGGACAGCTCCTGGAGGTATGAACACTGAAGCTTTCTTT	CASSTGTAPGGMNTEAFF
TRBV27	16	TRBD1	many	TRBJ2-7	TGTGCCAGCAGTACCAGGACAGGGGGGAGCTCCTACGAGCAGTACTTC	CASSTRTGGSSYEQYF
TRBV9	16	.	.	TRBJ2-1	TGTGCCAGCAGTCTCTCGATTTTCCCACTTTTCCATGAGCAGTTCTTC	CASSLSIFPLFHEQFF
TRBV6-5	13	.	few	TRBJ2-7	TGTGCCAGCAGTTACGGCAGAGACTACGAGCAGTACTTC	CASSYGRDYEQYF
TRBV7-6	14	TRBD1	few	TRBJ1-4	TGTGCCAGCAGCTCGACAGGGGCCGGCGAAAAACTGTTTTTT	CASSSTGAGEKLFF
TRBV7-2	11	.	many	TRBJ2-1	TGTGCCAGCAGCCGTATAGGGGAGCAGTTCTTC	CASSRIGEQFF
TRBV6-1	15	.	.	TRBJ2-5	TGTGCCAGCAGTGAAGAACCAGGGCGGGGAGAGACCCAGTACTTC	CASSEEPGRGETQYF
TRBV20-1	15	.	few	TRBJ2-1	TGCAGTGCCCTCCCGCCACCGGGCAGGCACAATGAGCAGTTCTTC	CSALPPPGRHNEQFF
TRBV12-3/TRBV12-4	13	.	many	TRBJ2-1	TGTGCCGGGGCGGTGGGGGCGCGGGATGAGCAGTTCTTC	CAGAVGARDEQFF
TRBV10-3	15	.	few	TRBJ2-5	TGTGCCATCAGTGAGTCTGTACGGGATAGTGGGACCCAGTACTTC	CAISESVRDSGTQYF
TRBV6-1	17	.	many	TRBJ2-6	TGTGCCAGCAGGCAGACAGGACCCCACTCTGGGGCCAACGTCCTGACTTTC	CASRQTGPHSGANVLTF
TRBV5-6	16	.	.	TRBJ2-2	TGTGCCAGCAGCGAAAGGGGCAGGGAGAACACCGGGGAGCTGTTTTTT	CASSERGRENTGELFF
TRBV19	15	.	.	TRBJ2-1	TGTGCCAGTAGTATCACAGTTCTTCAGTACGATGAGCAGTTCTTC	CASSITVLQYDEQFF
TRBV10-3	11	.	many	TRBJ1-2	TGTGCCACCGGGAACGTGGATGGCTACACCTTC	CATGNVDGYTF
TRBV13	12	.	many	TRBJ1-5	TGTGCCAGCGGTTACCGGGATCAGCCCCAGCATTTT	CASGYRDQPQHF
TRBV12-3/TRBV12-4	12	.	many	TRBJ2-7	TGTGCCAGCAGTGCCCACCAGTGGGAGCAGTACTTC	CASSAHQWEQYF
TRBV20-1	15	.	.	TRBJ2-1	TGCAGTGCTAGAGGAAAGATCCGGTCCTACAATGAGCAGTTCTTC	CSARGKIRSYNEQFF
TRBV24-1	14	.	few	TRBJ1-2	TGTGCCACCAGTGACCCGCGGCCACCCTATGGCTACACCTTC	CATSDPRPPYGYTF
TRBV7-9	13	.	.	TRBJ2-7	TGTGCCAGCAGCTCGACCCTAGCCAACGAGCAGTACTTC	CASSSTLANEQYF
TRBV10-3	13	TRBD1	many	TRBJ1-2	TGTGCCATCACCGAAGGACAGGGTCTTGGCTACACCTTC	CAITEGQGLGYTF
TRBV4-2	14	.	.	TRBJ2-7	TGTGCCAGCACCCCAGGGGCAGGGGCCTACGAGCAGTACTTC	CASTPGAGAYEQYF
TRBV30	13	TRBD1	.	TRBJ2-7	TGTGCCTGGCACCTCCACAGGGGACACGAGCAGTACTTC	CAWHLHRGHEQYF